These 2 T cell receptor beta chains were sequenced from one sample in a study. TCRdb re-called the RT-PCR reads with MiXCR, one entry per CDR3 protein. This repertoire shows almost 700,000 distinct CDR3 sequences, 14% found once; its top ten account for roughly 3.6%. The material sequenced was memory CD4+ T cells from blood. Receptors originate from a female donor in good health, serving as a healthy control.

The table lists this clonotype with a few counts. V is TRBV6-2 or TRBV6-3 and J is TRBJ1-1; 9 bases align to TRBD1. This CDR3 has 13 residues. J gave up 5 bases and V 6 bases, and 4 bases lay outside the gene matches. Germline lookup yields CDR1 MNHEY and CDR2 SVGEGT. CDR3 DNA: TGTGCCAGCAGGGACAGGGGTATGACTGAAGCTTTCTTT. Translating gives CASRDRGMTEAFF.

This clonotype was detected many times. The chain joins TRBV29-1 to TRBJ2-1, with 11 bases fitting TRBD2. J lost 1 base, V lost 6 bases, and 11 bases had no gene match. In germline, CDR1 is SQVTM, CDR2 ANQGSEA. CDR3 length equals 17 residues. The CDR3 DNA follows: TGCAGCGTCCAAGGGGTAGCGGGAGGGCGTTCCTACAATGAGCAGTTCTTC. Translating gives CSVQGVAGGRSYNEQFF.